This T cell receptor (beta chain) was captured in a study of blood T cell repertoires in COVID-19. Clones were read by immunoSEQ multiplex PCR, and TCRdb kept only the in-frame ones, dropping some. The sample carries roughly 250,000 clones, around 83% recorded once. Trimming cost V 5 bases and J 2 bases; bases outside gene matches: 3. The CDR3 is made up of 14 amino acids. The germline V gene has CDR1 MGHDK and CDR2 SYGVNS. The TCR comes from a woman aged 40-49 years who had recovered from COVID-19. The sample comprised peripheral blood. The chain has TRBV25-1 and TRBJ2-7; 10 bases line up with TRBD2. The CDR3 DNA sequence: TGTGCCAGCAGTCCGAGCGGGGGGGCCTACGAGCAGTACTTC. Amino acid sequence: CASSPSGGAYEQYF.